The 9 T cell receptor beta chains listed next were all sequenced from one sample in a study of OX40 agonist ivuxolimab in advanced cancers. The protocol was immunoSEQ multiplex PCR, while the TCRdb copy is restricted to in-frame clones and leaves out a portion. Seen here are some 99,000 clones, about 79% observed once, and the top ten hold about 1.6%. This material consisted of CD4+ or CD8+ T cells sorted from blood, taken in a trial of the OX40 agonist ivuxolimab. These receptors were obtained from an adult with an advanced solid tumor such as melanoma, head and neck, liver or kidney cancer.

This clone has just a few counts. The chain carries TRBV2 and TRBJ1-4; no firm D call. The CDR3 runs to 13 residues. V gave up 1 base and J gave up 5 bases, with 5 bases separating them. The germline CDR1 and CDR2 sequences are SNHLY and FYNNEI. The CDR3 sequence is CASSEGRNEKLFF. The CDR3 DNA sequence: TGTGCCAGCAGTGAAGGGAGGAATGAAAAACTGTTTTTT.

J is TRBJ2-2 and V is TRBV7-2; 10 positions match TRBD2. The CDR3 loop spans 14 amino acids. Germline V gene sequence: CDR1 SGHTA, CDR2 FQGNSA. J lost 6 bases, V lost 6 bases, and 4 bases had no gene match. The CDR3 DNA is TGTGCCAGCAGTGTAGCGGGAGGCCCCGGGGAGCTGTTTTTT. Translated: CASSVAGGPGELFF.

V and J are TRBV6-5 and TRBJ2-7; 10 bases agree with TRBD1. V was pared by 6 bases and J by 5 bases, with 7 bases of the junction left unmatched. The CDR3 extends over 14 amino acids. Germline V gene lookup returns CDR1 MNHEY and CDR2 SVGAGI. CDR3 sequence reads: CASRDRDRGNEQYF. The CDR3 nucleotides read TGTGCCAGCAGGGACCGGGACAGGGGCAACGAGCAGTACTTC.

This chain links TRBV28 with TRBJ1-3, with a tentative D call TRBD1 (6 bases). This CDR3 spans 14 amino acids. The germline V and J ends were trimmed by 4 bases and 2 bases, with 9 bases remaining between them. Germline loops: CDR1 MDHEN, CDR2 SYDVKM. CDR3 residues: CASSSWTAGNTIYF. CDR3 bases: TGTGCCAGCAGTTCATGGACAGCTGGAAACACCATATATTTT.

V gene TRBV6-1 combines with J gene TRBJ2-7; either TRBD1 or TRBD2 may fit D (6 bases each). CDR1 and CDR2 (germline): MNHNS, SASEGT. Trimming took off 6 bases at V and 7 bases at J, with 13 bases between the two ends. The CDR3 is 12 residues long. The DNA for the CDR3 is TGTGCCAGCAGCGGGGGCCCCGGGGAGCAGTACTTC. Its translation is CASSGGPGEQYF.

V gene TRBV7-8 combines with J gene TRBJ2-7; TRBD1 matches at 8 bases. Germline V gene sequence: CDR1 SGHVS, CDR2 FQNEAQ. The V and J ends lost 5 bases and 5 bases, in that order; junction bases with no gene match: 8. The CDR3 runs 14 residues. The CDR3 DNA is TGTGCCAGCAGCACCCGGACAGGGATCCACGAGCAGTACTTC. This encodes CASSTRTGIHEQYF. Looking up the rest from reference TRBV7-8 and TRBJ2-7 gives the full variable domain: GAGVSQSPRYKVAKRGQDVALRCDPISGHVSLFWYQQALGQGPEFLTYFQNEAQLDKSGLPSDRFFAERPEGSVSTLKIQRTQQEDSAVYLCASSTRTGIHEQYFGPGTRLTVT.

The chain has TRBV5-4 and TRBJ2-3; the D is unclear. Deletions cut 2 bases from V and 5 bases from J, with 12 bases between. Germline V lookup: CDR1 SGHNT, CDR2 YYREEE (reference sequence). This CDR3 is 14 amino acids long. This CDR3 reads CASSLGRWGDTQYF. The CDR3, as DNA: TGTGCCAGCAGCTTAGGCCGCTGGGGAGATACGCAGTATTTT.

The chain links TRBV6-5 to TRBJ2-7; 10 bases are shared with TRBD1. With V trimmed by 4 bases and J by 5 bases, 11 bases remained unmatched. Germline V gene sequence: CDR1 MNHEY, CDR2 SVGAGI. The CDR3 totals 16 residues. This CDR3 reads CASSFRQGALVHEQYF. CDR3 bases: TGTGCCAGCAGTTTTCGACAGGGGGCCTTGGTCCACGAGCAGTACTTC.

The CDR3 spells CASSDGRQNQPQHF. CDR3 sequence (DNA): TGTGCCAGCTCTGACGGGCGGCAAAATCAGCCCCAGCATTTT. The V call is TRBV18, the J call TRBJ1-5, with D unresolved. V lost 6 bases to trimming and J lost 4 bases, with 13 bases between them. This CDR3 contains 14 residues. The germline gives CDR1 KGHSH, CDR2 LQKENI.